These 4 T cell receptor beta chains came from one sample sequenced in a study of T cell repertoires in cytomegalovirus infection. No cognate antigen is known for these TCRs. A single record per CDR3 protein comes from TCRdb applying MiXCR to the reads. The sample contains hundreds of thousands of distinct CDR3 sequences, about 42% of which appear only once. The sequencing used cultured PBMCs, collected from culture after CMV antigen stimulation. These receptors were obtained from a human donor in good health (CMV status not recorded). Some clones in this sample may be carry-over from other donors' samples.

This clonotype showed up just a few times. This sequence joins TRBV7-2 and TRBJ2-5; tentatively, D is TRBD1 (6 bases). The V end was cut by 5 bases, the J end by 5 bases, with 15 bases between. Germline V CDR1 and CDR2: SGHTA, FQGNSA. The CDR3 loop spans 14 amino acids. The CDR3 sequence: CASSAGVGQETQYF. CDR3 bases: TGTGCCAGCAGCGCAGGGGTGGGGCAGGAGACCCAGTACTTC.

CDR3 sequence: CASSGLAGDQYF. The CDR3 DNA is TGTGCCAGCAGCGGACTAGCGGGCGACCAGTACTTC. This chain uses TRBV6-2 or TRBV6-3 with TRBJ2-5; 11 nucleotides align to TRBD2. Trimming removed 6 bases from V and 10 bases from J; junction bases left unmatched: 4. This CDR3 is 12 amino acids long. Germline V gives CDR1 MNHEY, CDR2 SVGEGT.

There are many counts of this clonotype. V usage is TRBV7-8 and J usage is TRBJ2-3, with D hard to call. The ends were cut back, 3 bases at V and 0 bases at J, with 4 bases in the middle. Germline CDR1 and CDR2: SGHVS and FQNEAQ. The CDR3 consists of 13 residues. This CDR3 is CASSLISTDTQYF. The CDR3, as DNA: TGTGCCAGCAGCTTGATAAGCACAGATACGCAGTATTTT.

The rearrangement joins TRBV11-2 to TRBJ2-5; 9 positions match TRBD1. Germline values: CDR1 SGHAT, CDR2 FQNNGV. This CDR3 comprises 15 residues. The trim removed 0 bases at V and 3 bases at J, leaving 2 bases unmatched. The CDR3 protein is CASSLDRDREETQYF. CDR3 sequence (DNA): TGTGCCAGCAGCTTAGATCGGGACAGGGAAGAGACCCAGTACTTC.